The next 9 T cell receptor beta chains were all read from a single sample in a study of blood T cells in healthy people across ages. The use of a sample-barcoded 5' primer and a J-beta primer mix characterized a second PCR of 7 to 11 cycles. TCRdb independently ran MiXCR on the 5' RACE reads; one entry per CDR3 protein. This table holds more than 750,000 distinct CDR3 sequences, roughly 28% found once. A further study also used this sample, focusing on T cells of mothers and their children.

The sequenced sample was blood. These receptor sequences come from a woman between 40 and 55 years old in good health.

This clonotype has ten or more counts. The chain uses TRBV5-1 and TRBJ1-2; no reliable D call. Trimming removed 4 bases at V and 5 bases at J, with 12 bases between. The V gene's germline CDR1 is SGHRS and CDR2 YFSETQ. The CDR3 totals 13 residues. The CDR3 here is CASSPEAPYGYTF. In DNA, the CDR3 is TGCGCCAGCAGCCCCGAGGCCCCTTATGGCTACACCTTC. Together with reference TRBV5-1 and TRBJ1-2, the CDR3 gives the full variable domain: KAGVTQTPRYLIKTRGQQVTLSCSPISGHRSVSWYQQTPGQGLQFLFEYFSETQRNKGNFPGRFSGRQFSNSRSEMNVSTLELGDSALYLCASSPEAPYGYTFGSGTRLTVV.

This clonotype was recorded only once. The chain links TRBV2 to TRBJ1-4; D gene unclear. The CDR3 is made up of 13 amino acids. CDR1 is SNHLY, CDR2 FYNNEI, per germline. V was shortened by 7 bases and J by 5 bases, with 11 bases between the two germline ends. CDR3 sequence: CASMRTYNEKLFF. DNA for the CDR3: TGTGCCAGCATGCGGACCTACAATGAAAAACTGTTTTTT.

Ten or more counts support this clonotype. The genes are TRBV20-1 and TRBJ1-1, with D uncertain. This CDR3 is 16 amino acids long. Trimming took 3 bases from V and 0 from J, leaving 17 bases between them. Germline CDR1 reads DFQATT; CDR2 reads SNEGSKA (reference sequence). The CDR3: CSASQLYRRMNTEAFF. The CDR3, as DNA: TGCAGTGCTAGTCAATTGTACAGACGCATGAACACTGAAGCTTTCTTT.

This clonotype was seen a few times. The rearrangement links TRBV11-2 to TRBJ2-7; TRBD1 matches 7 bases. CDR1 and CDR2 from the germline V gene are SGHAT and FQNNGV. V lost 4 bases and J lost 0; bases outside the gene matches: 6. The CDR3 length is 15 residues. CDR3 sequence (DNA): TGTGCCAGCAGCTCGGTGACAGGGCACTCCTACGAGCAGTACTTC. Translating it yields CASSSVTGHSYEQYF.

This clonotype was observed many times. The rearrangement uses TRBV28 and TRBJ2-7; 9 bases align to TRBD1. Germline V CDR1 and CDR2: MDHEN, SYDVKM. With V trimmed by 6 bases and J by 5 bases, 5 bases remained unmatched. This CDR3 comprises 13 residues. CDR3 bases: TGTGCCAGCAGCTTACAGGGGGCTCACGAGCAGTACTTC. It translates to CASSLQGAHEQYF.

This chain joins TRBV20-1 and TRBJ2-3, with 7 positions matching TRBD2. The V and J ends lost 5 bases and 2 bases, in that order; junction bases with no gene match: 10. This CDR3 has 15 residues. CDR1 is DFQATT, CDR2 SNEGSKA, per germline (reference sequence). Here the CDR3 DNA reads TGCAGTGCTGGTAAAAGCGGGGTTGCCACAGATACGCAGTATTTT. Translating it yields CSAGKSGVATDTQYF.

This clonotype was detected only a few times. A much larger clone differs by one base, so this may be a read error. The rearrangement joins TRBV9 to TRBJ2-7, with D uncertain. The V and J ends lost 4 bases and 2 bases respectively, with 16 bases between them. Germline V lookup: CDR1 SGDLS, CDR2 YYNGEE. This CDR3 comprises 15 residues. In DNA, the CDR3 is TGTGCCAGCAGCCCCCACAACACGGTCCCCTACGAGCAGTACTTC. This gives the protein CASSPHNTVPYEQYF.

This clonotype was seen at least ten times. V is TRBV28 and J is TRBJ2-5; TRBD2 might be the D (6 bases). From germline, CDR1 is MDHEN and CDR2 SYDVKM. The CDR3 runs to 16 residues. Trimming left V 7 bases short and J 0 bases short, with 18 bases between. For the CDR3, the DNA is TGTGCCAGCACTTCATCTAGCGCATGGTACCAAGAGACCCAGTACTTC. As protein: CASTSSSAWYQETQYF.

This clonotype has only a few counts. This sequence joins TRBV28 and TRBJ1-2; D is possibly TRBD1 (6 bases). The CDR3 is made up of 12 amino acids. V lost 6 bases, J lost 4 bases, and 9 bases lay in between. Germline V gives CDR1 MDHEN, CDR2 SYDVKM. CDR3 sequence: CASSGQTYGYTF. The DNA of the CDR3 is TGTGCCAGCAGCGGACAGACCTATGGCTACACCTTC.